These 17 T cell receptor beta chains were all obtained from the same sample, sequenced in a study of cytomegalovirus exposure and HLA in healthy donors. The PCR contained 60 Vbeta and 13 Jbeta primers. Measured with immunoSEQ multiplex PCR; TCRdb has only the in-frame clones, and not every one. Counted here are more than 95,000 clones, approximately 84% occurring once; the ten biggest clones make up around 5.3%. The sequenced sample was PBMCs. These receptors all come from a male donor in good health and CMV-seronegative.

The CDR3 spells CASSFGRGGPYEQYF. The CDR3 bases are TGTGCCAGCAGTTTTGGCCGAGGGGGCCCCTACGAGCAGTACTTC. V usage is TRBV27 and J usage is TRBJ2-7, with 7 bases that match TRBD1. The CDR3 has 15 residues. V lost 3 bases and J lost 2; bases outside the gene matches: 7. The germline V gene has CDR1 MNHEY and CDR2 SMNVEV (reference sequence).

The table lists this clone with a few counts. This sequence joins TRBV18 and TRBJ1-5; D may be TRBD1 (5 bases). V lost 6 bases to trimming and J lost 4 bases, with 16 bases between them. Germline V gives CDR1 KGHSH, CDR2 LQKENI. The CDR3 sequence is 15 residues long. The CDR3 sequence: CASSLGAGSNQPQHF. In nucleotides, the CDR3 is TGTGCCAGCTCCCTCGGAGCAGGGTCAAATCAGCCCCAGCATTTT.

V and J are TRBV5-1 and TRBJ1-5; D is undetermined. Trimming removed 0 bases at V and 4 bases at J, with 5 bases between. The CDR3 is 13 residues long. Per germline, CDR1 SGHRS and CDR2 YFSETQ. The CDR3 here is CASSLDTNQPQHF. The CDR3, as DNA: TGCGCCAGCAGCTTGGATACTAATCAGCCCCAGCATTTT.

The chain uses TRBV19 and TRBJ1-3; D is undetermined. The CDR3 length is 16 residues. Trimming removed 2 bases from V and 0 bases from J, with 11 bases in between. Germline V gene data show CDR1 as LNHDA and CDR2 as SQIVND (reference sequence). CDR3 DNA: TGTGCCAGTAGTATATGGGCAGACATCTCTGGAAACACCATATATTTT. Translation: CASSIWADISGNTIYF.

With regard to this clone: This specimen includes other DNA sequences encoding the same CDR3. The chain employs TRBV5-1 and TRBJ1-3; possibly TRBD1 for D (6 bases). Germline CDR1 and CDR2: SGHRS and YFSETQ. CDR3 length: 14 amino acids. The V end was cut by 4 bases, the J end by 0 bases, with 8 bases between. DNA for the CDR3: TGCGCCAGCAGCCTGGACAGCTCTGGAAACACCATATATTTT. Its translation is CASSLDSSGNTIYF.

This clone was counted only a few times. The chain uses TRBV4-2 and TRBJ1-4; 12 bases match TRBD1. J lost 8 bases, V lost 0 bases, and 4 bases had no gene match. The CDR3 totals 16 residues. Germline V gives CDR1 LGHNA, CDR2 YNFKEQ. CDR3 bases: TGTGCCAGCAGCCAAGATTTCGGGACAGGGGGCGAAAAACTGTTTTTT. Translated, it gives CASSQDFGTGGEKLFF.

This clone was found once. The CDR3 spells CASSVGDRETQYF. CDR3 bases: TGTGCCAGCAGCGTAGGGGACAGAGAGACCCAGTACTTC. V and J are TRBV9 and TRBJ2-5; 7 bases fit TRBD1. This CDR3 has 13 residues. J gave up 4 bases and V 0 bases, and 0 bases lay outside the gene matches. Germline loops: CDR1 SGDLS, CDR2 YYNGEE.

The chain has TRBV11-2 and TRBJ2-5; 8 nucleotides agree with TRBD2. The CDR3 runs to 13 residues. The germline CDR1 and CDR2 sequences are SGHAT and FQNNGV. J lost 5 bases, V lost 5 bases, and 4 bases had no gene match. CDR3 loop: CASSPGGAETQYF. For the CDR3, the DNA is TGTGCCAGCAGCCCCGGGGGGGCGGAGACCCAGTACTTC.

This rearrangement joins TRBV6-1 to TRBJ2-4; D is ambiguous. The CDR3 is 14 amino acids. Germline lookup yields CDR1 MNHNS and CDR2 SASEGT. With 6 bases removed from V and 1 base from J, the gap between germline ends came to 10 bases. CDR3: CASSPSFAKNIQYF. The CDR3 bases are TGTGCCAGCAGCCCGTCGTTTGCCAAAAACATTCAGTACTTC.

The rearrangement links TRBV11-3 to TRBJ2-2, with 8 bases matching TRBD2. V lost 1 base to trimming and J lost 6 bases; unmatched junction nucleotides: 7. The CDR3 is made up of 16 amino acids. The germline gives CDR1 SGHNT, CDR2 YENEEA. The CDR3 DNA reads TGTGCCAGCAGCTTAGGTTCCGGGAGGGGAGCCGGGGAGCTGTTTTTT. Amino acids: CASSLGSGRGAGELFF. The entire variable domain, with the rest obtained from reference TRBV11-3 and TRBJ2-2, is as follows: EAGVVQSPRYKIIEKKQPVAFWCNPISGHNTLYWYLQNLGQGPELLIRYENEEAVDDSQLPKDRFSAERLKGVDSTLKIQPAELGDSAVYLCASSLGSGRGAGELFFGEGSRLTVL.

The V call is TRBV9, the J call TRBJ2-6; D is uncertain. V shed 0 bases and J shed 0 bases, with 7 bases lying between them. The CDR3 is 16 residues long. Per germline, CDR1 SGDLS and CDR2 YYNGEE. The CDR3 sequence: CASSVDFFSGANVLTF. CDR3 DNA sequence: TGTGCCAGCAGCGTAGACTTTTTCTCTGGGGCCAACGTCCTGACTTTC.

J is TRBJ1-6 and V is TRBV2; D gene ambiguous. CDR3 size: 14 residues. V dropped 8 bases and J dropped 2 bases, with 10 bases sitting between them. Germline lookup yields CDR1 SNHLY and CDR2 FYNNEI. The CDR3 DNA reads as TGTGCCAGCGTACGGGTCCCCTATAATTCACCCCTCCACTTT. Amino acids: CASVRVPYNSPLHF.

This clone was observed a handful of times. The chain has TRBV13 and TRBJ2-3, with a possible D match to TRBD1 (6 bases). This CDR3 region has 14 residues. The germline CDR1 and CDR2 sequences are PRHDT and FYEKMQ (reference sequence). The V end was cut by 3 bases, the J end by 5 bases, with 12 bases between. CDR3 sequence reads: CASSFQGRVDTQYF. In DNA, the CDR3 is TGTGCCAGCAGCTTTCAGGGGCGGGTAGATACGCAGTATTTT.

The chain links TRBV2 to TRBJ2-3; D remains ambiguous. V lost 6 bases, J lost 2 bases, and 9 bases lay in between. The CDR3 runs 13 residues. Germline V lookup: CDR1 SNHLY, CDR2 FYNNEI. This chain's CDR3 is CASRTEITDTQYF. The DNA of the CDR3 is TGTGCCAGCAGGACGGAGATCACAGATACGCAGTATTTT.

This chain uses TRBV9 with TRBJ1-3; TRBD1 matches 7 bases. The V gene's germline CDR1 is SGDLS and CDR2 YYNGEE. The CDR3 extends over 16 amino acids. The junction had 7 bases not matched to a gene; V was cut back by 4 bases and J by 0 bases. DNA for the CDR3: TGTGCCAGCAGCCTGGGACAGCTAATCTCTGGAAACACCATATATTTT. It specifies CASSLGQLISGNTIYF.

The rearrangement joins TRBV5-1 to TRBJ2-7; 9 nucleotides match TRBD2. Per the germline V gene, CDR1 is SGHRS and CDR2 is YFSETQ. This CDR3 has 14 amino acids. Trimming cost V 1 base and J 3 bases; bases outside gene matches: 2. In nucleotides, the CDR3 is TGCGCCAGCAGCTTGTCTAGCGGGATCTACGAGCAGTACTTC. It is translated as CASSLSSGIYEQYF.

The sample holds a few counts of this clone. V is TRBV10-3 and J is TRBJ1-1, with 8 bases that match TRBD1. The germline CDR1 and CDR2 sequences are ENHRY and SYGVKD. This CDR3 region has 12 residues. The V segment lost 10 bases and the J segment 5 bases; nucleotides outside the gene matches: 6. The CDR3 DNA reads as TGTGCCACGCAACGACAGGGGACTGAAGCTTTCTTT. This encodes CATQRQGTEAFF.